The 4 T cell receptor beta chains below all came from one sample that was sequenced in a study of blood T cells in healthy people across ages. Through a sample-barcoded 5' primer and a J-beta primer mix, a second PCR was run for about 6 to 11 cycles. A single record per CDR3 protein comes from TCRdb applying MiXCR to the 5' RACE reads. Found here are about 640,000 distinct CDR3 sequences, 45% to 65% of them singletons; the top ten hold 30% to 45%. Sequencing input: blood. The receptors derive from a man aged 60 to 69 in good health.

This clonotype turned up a few times. V and J are TRBV7-9 and TRBJ2-1, with D maybe TRBD2 (5 bases). There are 14 residues in the CDR3. The germline CDR1 and CDR2 sequences are SEHNR and FQNEAQ (reference sequence). V was pared by 2 bases and J by 7 bases, with 12 bases between. CDR3 sequence reads: CASSLTTRRNEQFF. In nucleotides, the CDR3 is TGTGCCAGCAGCTTAACCACTAGGCGGAATGAGCAGTTCTTC.

J is TRBJ2-7 and V is TRBV6-1; weak D call: TRBD1 (6 bases). The CDR3 covers 13 residues. V lost 4 bases and J 8 bases, leaving 15 bases between the germline ends. Germline V CDR1 and CDR2: MNHNS, SASEGT. CDR3 region: CASSGTSGAQQYF. In DNA form, the CDR3 reads TGTGCCAGCAGTGGGACCTCAGGGGCCCAGCAGTACTTC.

This clonotype showed up just a few times. J is TRBJ1-2 and V is TRBV20-1, with TRBD1 as a possible D gene (5 bases). CDR3 size: 14 residues. V shed 3 bases and J shed 0 bases, with 11 bases lying between them. In germline, CDR1 is DFQATT, CDR2 SNEGSKA (reference sequence). For the CDR3, the DNA is TGCAGTGCTAGGGCGGGACCGACTAACTATGGCTACACCTTC. It specifies CSARAGPTNYGYTF.

V is TRBV27 and J is TRBJ1-1; D might be TRBD1 (5 bases). The V gene's germline CDR1 is MNHEY and CDR2 SMNVEV (reference sequence). CDR3 length: 15 residues. Trimming left V 0 bases short and J 3 bases short, with 11 bases between. The CDR3 DNA sequence: TGTGCCAGCAGTTTATCCACACTGGGGGACACTGAAGCTTTCTTT. Translating gives CASSLSTLGDTEAFF.